This T cell receptor (beta chain) was observed in a study of T-cell reconstitution after alpha-beta-depleted transplantation in children. It was with unique molecular identifiers that the TCRbeta library was prepared. TCRdb ran MiXCR on the PCR reads and lists one entry per CDR3 protein. The top ten clones hold 0.9% to 1.2% of a sample with around 600,000 distinct CDR3 sequences, 16% of them seen once. There are many counts of this clonotype. Germline CDR1 and CDR2: GTSNPN and SVGIG (reference sequence). V was clipped by 5 bases and J by 2 bases, with 15 bases between them. This CDR3 is built from 14 residues.

The specimen was PBMCs from the stem cell graft donor, collected from the stem cell graft. The chain links TRBV30 to TRBJ2-5; either TRBD1 or TRBD2 may supply D (5 bases each). The clonotype comes from a human donor who donated a stem cell graft to a child with acute myeloid leukemia. CDR3 nucleotides: TGTGCCTGGGGGCCCGGGACGGAACAAGAGACCCAGTACTTC. Protein: CAWGPGTEQETQYF.